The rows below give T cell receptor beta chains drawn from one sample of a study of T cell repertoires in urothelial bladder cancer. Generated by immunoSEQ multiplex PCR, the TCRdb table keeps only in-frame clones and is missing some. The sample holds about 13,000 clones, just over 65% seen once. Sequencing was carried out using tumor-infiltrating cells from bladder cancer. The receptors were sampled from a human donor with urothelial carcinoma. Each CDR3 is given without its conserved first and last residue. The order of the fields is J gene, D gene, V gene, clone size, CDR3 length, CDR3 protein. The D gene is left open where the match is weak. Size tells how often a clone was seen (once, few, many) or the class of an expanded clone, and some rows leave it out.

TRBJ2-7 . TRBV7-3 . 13 ASSPQPDSPYEQY
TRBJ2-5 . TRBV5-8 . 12 ASSFRGTQETQY
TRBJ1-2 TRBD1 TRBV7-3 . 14 ASSLRTGGADYGYT
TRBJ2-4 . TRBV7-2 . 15 ASSLATGPIAKNIQY
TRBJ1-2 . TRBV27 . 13 ASSFYRGSVYGYT
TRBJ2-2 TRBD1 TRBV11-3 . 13 ASSSGQGWTGELF
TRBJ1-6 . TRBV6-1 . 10 ASSEGLEVLH
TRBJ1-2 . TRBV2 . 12 ASIRTEAGYGYT
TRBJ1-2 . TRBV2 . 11 ASTYSGGWGYT
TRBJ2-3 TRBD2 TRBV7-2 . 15 ASSLGRIAGVTDTQY
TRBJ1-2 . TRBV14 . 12 ASRPLSSDYGYT
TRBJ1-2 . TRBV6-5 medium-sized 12 ATQTPNRDVGYT
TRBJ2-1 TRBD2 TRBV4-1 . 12 ASSQQTSANEQF
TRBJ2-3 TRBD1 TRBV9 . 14 ASSVGTGGRTDTQY
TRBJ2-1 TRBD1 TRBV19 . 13 ASSIGGQGANEQF
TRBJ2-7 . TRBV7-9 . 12 ASSSSSAVNEQY
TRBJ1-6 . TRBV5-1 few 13 ASSLSYNSPSPLH
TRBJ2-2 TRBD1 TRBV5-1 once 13 ASGPTTGFTGELF
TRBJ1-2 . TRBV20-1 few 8 SAFYYGYT
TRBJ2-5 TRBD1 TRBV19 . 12 ASRSTGVGETQY
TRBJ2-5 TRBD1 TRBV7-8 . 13 ASSKWTGGGETQY
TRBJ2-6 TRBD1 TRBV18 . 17 ASSPRTGGPISGANVLT
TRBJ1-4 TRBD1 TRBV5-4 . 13 ASRPGTGEFEKLF
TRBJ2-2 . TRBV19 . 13 ASTMGGLNTGELF
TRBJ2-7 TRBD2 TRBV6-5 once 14 ASSYGTSGGVYEQY
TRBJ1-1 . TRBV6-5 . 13 ASSYSRRLNTEAF
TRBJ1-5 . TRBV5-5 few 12 ASSPSGSNQPQH
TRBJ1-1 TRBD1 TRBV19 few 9 ASSADRVAF
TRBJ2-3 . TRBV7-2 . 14 ASSSQWGVGTDTQY
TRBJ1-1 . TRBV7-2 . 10 ASSQFARAAF
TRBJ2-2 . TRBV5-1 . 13 ASSLNRPNTGELF
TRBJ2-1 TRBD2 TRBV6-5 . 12 ASSRTSGGYEQF
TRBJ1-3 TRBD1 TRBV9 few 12 ASSVSDRGLTIY
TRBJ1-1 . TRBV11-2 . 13 ASSLDHRAAAEAF
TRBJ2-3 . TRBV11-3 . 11 ASSSSSWDTQY
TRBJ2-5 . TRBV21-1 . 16 ASPLPLGEGPSGETQY
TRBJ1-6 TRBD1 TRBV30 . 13 AWSRTGADNSPLH
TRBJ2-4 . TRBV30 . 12 AWSAGLTKNIQY
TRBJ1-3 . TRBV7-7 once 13 ASSMGPSSGNTIY
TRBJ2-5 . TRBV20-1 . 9 SATKDLPQY
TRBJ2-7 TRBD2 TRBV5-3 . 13 ARSVGLAAIYEQY
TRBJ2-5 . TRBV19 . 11 ASSIGMSETQY
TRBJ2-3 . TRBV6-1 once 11 ACYSARTDTQY
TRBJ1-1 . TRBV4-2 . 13 ASSTRLDTYTEAF
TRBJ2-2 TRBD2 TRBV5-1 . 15 ASNPLAGGRNTGELF
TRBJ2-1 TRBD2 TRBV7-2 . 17 ASSTRLAGFSPRYNEQF
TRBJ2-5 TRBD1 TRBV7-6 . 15 ASSLNPGQSYQETQY
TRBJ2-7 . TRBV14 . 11 ASRQGQGREQY
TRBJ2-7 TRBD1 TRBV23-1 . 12 ASWRGTGGYEQY
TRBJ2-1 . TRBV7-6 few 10 ASSTASNEQF
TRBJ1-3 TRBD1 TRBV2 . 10 ASSDRGNTIY
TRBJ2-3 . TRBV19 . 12 ASTAWGPTDTQY
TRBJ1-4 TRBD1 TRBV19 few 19 ASSIAPGTGGYKATNEKLF
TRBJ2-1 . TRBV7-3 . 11 ASSFQQDDEQF
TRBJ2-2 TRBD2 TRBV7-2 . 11 ASSSRTSGELF